A single sample is the source of the 21 T cell receptor beta chains below, sequenced in a study of T-cell reconstitution after alpha-beta-depleted transplantation in children. The authors prepared the TCRbeta library with unique molecular identifiers. TCRdb called the PCR reads again in MiXCR, with one record for every CDR3 protein. The table records around 490,000 distinct CDR3 sequences, approximately 10% of them present only once. Sequenced material: PBMCs, mostly from graft donor cells, taken 180 days after TCRalphabeta/CD19-depleted stem cell transplant. Receptors were obtained from a female patient aged 2-15 years who had a stem cell transplant for aplastic anemia, so the T cells may come from the graft donor.

The rearrangement uses TRBV7-9 and TRBJ2-5; TRBD1 agrees at 11 bases. CDR3 length: 17 residues. The trim removed 5 bases at V and 2 bases at J, leaving 10 bases unmatched. Germline V CDR1 and CDR2: SEHNR, FQNEAQ (reference sequence). In DNA, the CDR3 is TGTGCCAGCAGCGCAGTAACCCGGGACAGGGGGCAAGAGACCCAGTACTTC. Residues: CASSAVTRDRGQETQYF.

This clonotype has a count of ten or more. The chain is built from TRBV6-2 or TRBV6-3 and TRBJ2-7; 7 bases align to TRBD1. CDR1 is MNHEY and CDR2 is SVGEGT in the germline V gene. Unmatched junction bases numbered 0, after V lost 0 bases and J lost 1 base. This CDR3 is 14 amino acids long. CDR3 amino acids: CASSYSGQSYEQYV. The CDR3 nucleotides are TGTGCCAGCAGTTACTCGGGACAGTCCTACGAGCAGTACGTC.

This clonotype was found a few times. A much larger clone lies a single base off, so this may be a read error. The chain combines TRBV29-1 with TRBJ2-6, with a tentative D call TRBD1 (5 bases). This CDR3 comprises 12 residues. Germline V gives CDR1 SQVTM, CDR2 ANQGSEA. The CDR3 bases are TGCAGCGCTCGAGCTGGGGCCAACGGCCTGACTTTC. Translation: CSARAGANGLTF.

This clonotype was recorded a few times. The J gene is TRBJ2-3, the V gene TRBV29-1; 16 bases agree with TRBD2. Trimming took 7 bases from V and 3 from J; bases not matched to a gene: 7. Germline CDR1 is SQVTM and CDR2 is ANQGSEA. CDR3 length: 16 amino acids. In DNA form, the CDR3 reads TGCAGCGCTGGGACTAGCGGGAGGGGATGGACAGATACGCAGTATTTT. It specifies CSAGTSGRGWTDTQYF.

This chain connects TRBV5-1 to TRBJ1-1; D call uncertain. The CDR3 contains 13 residues. Trimming shortened V by 6 bases and J by 1 base, and 10 bases separated the two germline ends. Germline values: CDR1 SGHRS, CDR2 YFSETQ. The CDR3 bases are TGCGCCAGCAAGGGTGCGACGAACACTGAAGCTTTCTTT. It translates to CASKGATNTEAFF.

This clonotype was found many times. The V gene is TRBV5-1, the J gene TRBJ1-1; weak D call: TRBD1 (6 bases). The germline gives CDR1 SGHRS, CDR2 YFSETQ. CDR3 length equals 15 residues. V was cut by 7 bases and J by 0 bases, with 16 bases left in between. CDR3 sequence: CASRIWTDLNTEAFF. The CDR3 DNA is TGCGCCAGCCGTATTTGGACAGACTTGAACACTGAAGCTTTCTTT.

On this clonotype: Just one base apart from a much larger clone, this may be a read error. The V call is TRBV4-2, the J call TRBJ1-2; 7 positions match TRBD1. The CDR3 is 15 residues long. Germline V lookup: CDR1 LGHNA, CDR2 YNFKEQ. CDR3 nucleotides: TGTGCCAGCAGCTTCAGGACAGGCCTCGACTATGGCTACGCCTTC. It specifies CASSFRTGLDYGYAF.

This clonotype has a count of ten or more. V usage is TRBV4-2 and J usage is TRBJ2-3; tentative D call: TRBD2 (6 bases). CDR3 length: 18 amino acids. Trimming took 7 bases from V and 2 from J, leaving 25 bases between them. Germline V lookup: CDR1 LGHNA, CDR2 YNFKEQ. DNA of the CDR3: TGTGCCAGCACCCTCAGAGAACCCCTAGCGAGAGTCACAGATACGCAGTATTTT. Its translation is CASTLREPLARVTDTQYF.

This clonotype occurred a few times. This sequence joins TRBV20-1 and TRBJ1-1, with no clear D. Germline V gene lookup returns CDR1 DFQATT and CDR2 SNEGSKA (reference sequence). The CDR3 runs 11 residues. V gave up 6 bases and J gave up 1 base, with 6 bases separating them. CDR3: CSAPWNTEAFF. In DNA, the CDR3 is TGCAGTGCCCCTTGGAACACTGAAGCTTTCTTT.

This clonotype was seen many times. The chain has TRBV10-3 and TRBJ1-3, with D unresolved. Trimming cost V 6 bases and J 0 bases, with 18 bases left between them. The length of the CDR3 is 17 residues. The germline V gene has CDR1 ENHRY and CDR2 SYGVKD. The CDR3 DNA sequence: TGTGCCATCAGCCCGAAAGGCCCCCGGAGCTCTGGAAACACCATATATTTT. The encoded protein is CAISPKGPRSSGNTIYF.

This chain connects TRBV7-3 to TRBJ2-2; 9 bases line up with TRBD2. Germline values: CDR1 SGHTA, CDR2 FQGTGA. Trimming removed 5 bases from V and 5 bases from J; junction bases left unmatched: 12. This CDR3 is built from 17 residues. The CDR3 is CASSPRAGGTGTGELFF. The DNA of the CDR3 is TGTGCCAGCAGCCCTCGAGCGGGAGGAACCGGGACCGGGGAGCTGTTTTTT.

The chain recombines TRBV3-1 with TRBJ2-1; unclear D gene. This CDR3 is 14 amino acids long. V gave up 4 bases and J gave up 4 bases, with 11 bases separating them. Per the germline V gene, CDR1 is LGHDT and CDR2 is YNNKEL (reference sequence). As DNA, the CDR3 is TGTGCCAGCAGCCCACGGACCCTGTACAATGAGCAGTTCTTC. It specifies CASSPRTLYNEQFF.

This clonotype was observed a few times. The chain uses TRBV6-2 or TRBV6-3 and TRBJ2-7; D remains ambiguous. The CDR3 is 13 residues long. Per germline, CDR1 MNHEY and CDR2 SVGEGT. V was pared by 4 bases and J by 6 bases, with 13 bases between. The DNA for the CDR3 is TGTGCCAGCAGTTGGACCCCCCCAGGCGAGCAGTACGTC. As protein: CASSWTPPGEQYV.

This clonotype was counted a few times. This chain links TRBV29-1 with TRBJ1-1; D gene unclear. The V gene's germline CDR1 is SQVTM and CDR2 ANQGSEA. CDR3 length equals 11 residues. V was trimmed by 4 bases and J by 8 bases, leaving 11 bases between them. CDR3 protein: CSVGGTGEAFF. The CDR3 DNA is TGCAGCGTTGGAGGAACGGGGGAAGCTTTCTTT.

The table lists this clonotype with a few counts. Written as DNA, the CDR3 is TGCGCCAGCAGCTTGGAGTCCCGGTACGAGCAGTACGTC. Protein product: CASSLESRYEQYV. The gene calls are TRBV5-1 and TRBJ2-7; no clear D. Germline-derived CDR1 and CDR2 are SGHRS and YFSETQ. The CDR3 loop spans 13 amino acids. V dropped 0 bases and J dropped 4 bases, with 8 bases sitting between them.

This clonotype was counted a few times. The V call is TRBV20-1, the J call TRBJ2-4; D not certain. Germline-derived CDR1 and CDR2 are DFQATT and SNEGSKA (reference sequence). CDR3 size: 11 residues. The V end was cut by 1 base, the J end by 10 bases, with 8 bases between. CDR3 sequence reads: CSARGRQIQYF. CDR3 coding DNA: TGCAGTGCTAGAGGCCGACAAATTCAGTACTTC.

This chain uses TRBV9 with TRBJ2-3; TRBD2 might be the D (6 bases). Per the germline V gene, CDR1 is SGDLS and CDR2 is YYNGEE. The CDR3 is made up of 17 amino acids. Trimming cost V 2 bases and J 2 bases, with 18 bases left between them. The CDR3 protein is CASSVKRLVFPTDTQYF. The CDR3 nucleotides are TGTGCCAGCAGCGTGAAGAGACTAGTCTTCCCCACAGATACGCAGTATTTT.

CDR3 amino acids: CASSPGGVGYYGYTF. The DNA of the CDR3 is TGTGCCAGCAGCCCCGGGGGGGTAGGCTACTATGGCTACACCTTC. The chain carries TRBV7-2 and TRBJ1-2; D possibly corresponds to TRBD1 (5 bases). The CDR3 has 15 amino acids. Trimming removed 5 bases at V and 3 bases at J, with 16 bases between. Germline V gene lookup returns CDR1 SGHTA and CDR2 FQGNSA.

A few counts support this clonotype. The V call is TRBV29-1, the J call TRBJ1-1; D is unclear. Looked up from germline, CDR1 is SQVTM and CDR2 is ANQGSEA. The CDR3 contains 13 residues. Trimming left V 4 bases short and J 6 bases short, with 15 bases between. DNA for the CDR3: TGCAGCGTTGCCCCCCTAAGGCCAGCTGAAGCTTTCTTT. The encoded protein is CSVAPLRPAEAFF.

A few counts support this clonotype. The V and J genes are TRBV5-1 and TRBJ1-4; tentative D call: TRBD1 (5 bases). The germline V and J ends were trimmed by 5 bases and 10 bases, with 27 bases remaining between them. The length of the CDR3 is 17 residues. Germline V gene data show CDR1 as SGHRS and CDR2 as YFSETQ. CDR3: CASRFRDGEEFFGKLFF. The CDR3 DNA reads as TGCGCCAGCAGGTTCCGGGACGGCGAAGAGTTTTTTGGAAAACTGTTTTTT. Full variable domain (rest looked up from reference TRBV5-1 and TRBJ1-4): KAGVTQTPRYLIKTRGQQVTLSCSPISGHRSVSWYQQTPGQGLQFLFEYFSETQRNKGNFPGRFSGRQFSNSRSEMNVSTLELGDSALYLCASRFRDGEEFFGKLFFGSGTQLSVL.

The chain uses TRBV29-1 and TRBJ1-4; 7 nucleotides line up with TRBD1. V trimming: 5 bases; J trimming: 8 bases; junction bases outside the gene matches: 5. The CDR3 runs 12 residues. Germline V lookup: CDR1 SQVTM, CDR2 ANQGSEA. The CDR3, as DNA: TGCAGCGTTCGAGGGACAGCCGAAAAACTGTTTTTT. Encoded protein: CSVRGTAEKLFF.